These 5 T cell receptor beta chains came from one sample sequenced in a study of OX40 agonist ivuxolimab in advanced cancers. Produced via immunoSEQ multiplex PCR; TCRdb's table is partial and in-frame only. This sample has approximately 68,000 clones, with about four fifths found just once. The sample in question was CD4+ or CD8+ T cells sorted from blood, obtained in a trial of the OX40 agonist ivuxolimab. The origin of the receptors is an adult with an advanced solid tumor such as melanoma, head and neck, liver or kidney cancer.

The CDR3 nucleotides are TGTGCCAGCAGTTTACGGGACAGGGGGGTCCATCAGCCCCAGCATTTT. Its protein product is CASSLRDRGVHQPQHF. The chain combines TRBV27 with TRBJ1-5, with 11 bases fitting TRBD1. After removal of 2 bases from V and 5 bases from J, the junction contained 5 bases not matched to a gene. CDR3 length equals 16 residues. Germline CDR1 is MNHEY and CDR2 is SMNVEV (reference sequence).

The chain uses TRBV19 and TRBJ2-4; D is perhaps TRBD1 (6 bases). Trimming pared 2 bases from V and 1 base from J, leaving 6 bases between. Germline lookup yields CDR1 LNHDA and CDR2 SQIVND (reference sequence). The CDR3 is made up of 14 amino acids. CDR3 DNA sequence: TGTGCCAGTAGTATAAGGGGGGCCAAAAACATTCAGTACTTC. It encodes CASSIRGAKNIQYF.

The chain joins TRBV5-1 to TRBJ2-6, with D maybe TRBD1 (6 bases). The CDR3 runs 16 residues. V lost 4 bases and J lost 0, with 11 bases in between. Per germline, CDR1 SGHRS and CDR2 YFSETQ. The CDR3 DNA sequence: TGCGCCAGCAGCCCCGGACAGACCTCTGGGGCCAACGTCCTGACTTTC. It is translated as CASSPGQTSGANVLTF.

The chain employs TRBV7-9 and TRBJ1-1, with no clear D. Germline-derived CDR1 and CDR2 are SEHNR and FQNEAQ (reference sequence). The CDR3 length is 13 residues. V lost 0 bases to trimming and J lost 11 bases, with 13 bases between them. For the CDR3, the DNA is TGTGCCAGCAGCTTAGCTGTGCCGGTGGGGGCTTTCTTT. It encodes CASSLAVPVGAFF. The whole variable domain, filled in from reference TRBV7-9 and TRBJ1-1, reads DTGVSQNPRHKITKRGQNVTFRCDPISEHNRLYWYRQTLGQGPEFLTYFQNEAQLEKSRLLSDRFSAERPKGSFSTLEIQRTEQGDSAMYLCASSLAVPVGAFFGQGTRLTVV.

This clone has just a few counts. As DNA, the CDR3 is TGCGCCAGCGGAAGATTCGCCTCCGGGACGGAGCAGTACTTC. Its protein product is CASGRFASGTEQYF. The chain carries TRBV5-1 and TRBJ2-7; the D call may be TRBD1 or TRBD2 (5 bases each). Germline assignment: CDR1 SGHRS and CDR2 YFSETQ. The CDR3 is 14 amino acids. Trimming removed 7 bases from V and 7 bases from J, with 21 bases in between.